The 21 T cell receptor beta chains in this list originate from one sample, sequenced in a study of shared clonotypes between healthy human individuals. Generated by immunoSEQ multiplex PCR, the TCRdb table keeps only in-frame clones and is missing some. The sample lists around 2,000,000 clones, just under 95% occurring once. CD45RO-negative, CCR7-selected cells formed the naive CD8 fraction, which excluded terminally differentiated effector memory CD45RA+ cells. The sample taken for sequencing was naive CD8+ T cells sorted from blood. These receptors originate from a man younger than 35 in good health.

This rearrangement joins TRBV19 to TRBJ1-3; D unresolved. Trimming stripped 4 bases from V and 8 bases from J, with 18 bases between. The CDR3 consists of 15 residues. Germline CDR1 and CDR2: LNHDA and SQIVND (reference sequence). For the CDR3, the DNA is TGTGCCAGTAGTAAGAGTGAGCTCCGTACGGACACCATATATTTT. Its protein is CASSKSELRTDTIYF.

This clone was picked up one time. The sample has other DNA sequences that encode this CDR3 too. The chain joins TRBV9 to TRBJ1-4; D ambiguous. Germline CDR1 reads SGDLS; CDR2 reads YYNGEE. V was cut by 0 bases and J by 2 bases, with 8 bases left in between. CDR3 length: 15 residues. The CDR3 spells CASSVGGSTNEKLFF. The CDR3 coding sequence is TGTGCCAGCAGCGTAGGCGGTTCGACTAATGAAAAACTGTTTTTT. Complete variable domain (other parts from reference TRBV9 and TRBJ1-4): DSGVTQTPKHLITATGQRVTLRCSPRSGDLSVYWYQQSLDQGLQFLIQYYNGEERAKGNILERFSAQQFPDLHSELNLSSLELGDSALYFCASSVGGSTNEKLFFGSGTQLSVL.

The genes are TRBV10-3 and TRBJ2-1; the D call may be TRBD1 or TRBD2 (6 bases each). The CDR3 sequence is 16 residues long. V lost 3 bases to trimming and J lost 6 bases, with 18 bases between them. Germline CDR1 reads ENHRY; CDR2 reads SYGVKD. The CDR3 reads CAISEGGTRDFNEQFF. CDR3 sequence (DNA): TGTGCCATCAGTGAAGGGGGGACAAGGGACTTCAATGAGCAGTTCTTC.

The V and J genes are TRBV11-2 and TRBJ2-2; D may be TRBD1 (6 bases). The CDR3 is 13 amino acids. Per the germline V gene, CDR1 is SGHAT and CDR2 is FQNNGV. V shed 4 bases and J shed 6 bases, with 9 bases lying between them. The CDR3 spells CASSSRTAGELFF. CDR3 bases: TGTGCCAGCAGCTCGCGGACAGCCGGGGAGCTGTTTTTT.

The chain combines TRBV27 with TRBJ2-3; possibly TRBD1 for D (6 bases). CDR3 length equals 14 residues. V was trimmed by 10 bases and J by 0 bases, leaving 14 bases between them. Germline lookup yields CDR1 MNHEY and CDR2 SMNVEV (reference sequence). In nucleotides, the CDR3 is TGTGCCACCCAAATGGGGGCTAGCACAGATACGCAGTATTTT. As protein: CATQMGASTDTQYF.

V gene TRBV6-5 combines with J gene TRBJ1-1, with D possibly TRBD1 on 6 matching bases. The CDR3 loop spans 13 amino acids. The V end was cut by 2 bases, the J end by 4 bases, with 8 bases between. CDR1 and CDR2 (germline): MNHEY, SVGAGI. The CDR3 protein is CASSYAGATEAFF. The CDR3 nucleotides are TGTGCCAGCAGTTACGCGGGGGCCACTGAAGCTTTCTTT.

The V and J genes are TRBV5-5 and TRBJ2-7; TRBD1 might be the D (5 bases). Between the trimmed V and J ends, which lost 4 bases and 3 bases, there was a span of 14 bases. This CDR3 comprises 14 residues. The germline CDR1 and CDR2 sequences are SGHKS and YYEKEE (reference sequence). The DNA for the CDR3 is TGTGCCAGCAGCATGTTAGGGGAATACTACGAGCAGTACTTC. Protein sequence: CASSMLGEYYEQYF.

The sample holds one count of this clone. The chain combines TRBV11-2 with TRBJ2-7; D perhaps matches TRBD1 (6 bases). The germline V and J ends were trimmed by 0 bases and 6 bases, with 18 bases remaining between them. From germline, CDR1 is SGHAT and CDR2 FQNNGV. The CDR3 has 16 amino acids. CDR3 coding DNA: TGTGCCAGCAGCTTAGAGGCTAGGGCAGGGGAGTTCGAGCAGTACTTC. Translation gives CASSLEARAGEFEQYF.

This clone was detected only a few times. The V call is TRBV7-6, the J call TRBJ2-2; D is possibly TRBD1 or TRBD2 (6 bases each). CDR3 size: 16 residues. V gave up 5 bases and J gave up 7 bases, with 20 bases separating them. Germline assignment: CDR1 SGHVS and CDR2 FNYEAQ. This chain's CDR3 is CASSLTAGGLNGELFF. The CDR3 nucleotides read TGTGCCAGCAGCCTCACCGCCGGGGGCCTGAACGGGGAGCTGTTTTTT.

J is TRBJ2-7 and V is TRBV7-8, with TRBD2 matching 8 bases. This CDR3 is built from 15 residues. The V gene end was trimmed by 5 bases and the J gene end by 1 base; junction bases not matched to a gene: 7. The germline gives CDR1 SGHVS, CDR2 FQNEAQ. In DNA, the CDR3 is TGTGCCAGCAGCCTCGCTAGCGGGTTGTCCTACGAGCAGTACTTC. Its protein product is CASSLASGLSYEQYF.

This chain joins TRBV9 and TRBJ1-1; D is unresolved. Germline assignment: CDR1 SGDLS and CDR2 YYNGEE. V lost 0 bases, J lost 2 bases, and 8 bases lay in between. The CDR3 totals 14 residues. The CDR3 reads CASSVVEINTEAFF. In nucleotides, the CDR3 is TGTGCCAGCAGCGTAGTAGAAATTAACACTGAAGCTTTCTTT.

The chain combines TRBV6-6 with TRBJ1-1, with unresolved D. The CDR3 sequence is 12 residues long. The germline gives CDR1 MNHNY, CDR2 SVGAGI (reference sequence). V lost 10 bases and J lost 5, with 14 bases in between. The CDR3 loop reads CATVNLGTEAFF. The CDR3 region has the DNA TGTGCCACCGTGAACTTAGGGACTGAAGCTTTCTTT.

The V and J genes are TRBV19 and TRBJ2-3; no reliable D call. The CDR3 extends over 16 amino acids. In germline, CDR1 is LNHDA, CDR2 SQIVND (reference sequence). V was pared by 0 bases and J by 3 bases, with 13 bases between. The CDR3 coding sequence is TGTGCCAGTAGTATAGAAAGCCCCATTGGGACAGATACGCAGTATTTT. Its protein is CASSIESPIGTDTQYF.

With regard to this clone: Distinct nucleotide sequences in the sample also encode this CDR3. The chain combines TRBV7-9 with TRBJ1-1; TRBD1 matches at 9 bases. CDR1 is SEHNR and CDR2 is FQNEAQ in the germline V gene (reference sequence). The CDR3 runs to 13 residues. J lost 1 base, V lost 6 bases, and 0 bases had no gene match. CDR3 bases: TGTGCCAGCAGGACAGGGGGGAACACTGAAGCTTTCTTT. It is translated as CASRTGGNTEAFF. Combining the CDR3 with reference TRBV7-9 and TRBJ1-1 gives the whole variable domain DTGVSQNPRHKITKRGQNVTFRCDPISEHNRLYWYRQTLGQGPEFLTYFQNEAQLEKSRLLSDRFSAERPKGSFSTLEIQRTEQGDSAMYLCASRTGGNTEAFFGQGTRLTVV.

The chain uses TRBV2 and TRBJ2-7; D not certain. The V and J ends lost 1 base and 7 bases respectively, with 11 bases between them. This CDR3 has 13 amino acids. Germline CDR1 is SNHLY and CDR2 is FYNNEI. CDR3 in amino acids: CASSEVANWEQYF. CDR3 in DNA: TGTGCCAGCAGTGAAGTGGCAAATTGGGAGCAGTACTTC.

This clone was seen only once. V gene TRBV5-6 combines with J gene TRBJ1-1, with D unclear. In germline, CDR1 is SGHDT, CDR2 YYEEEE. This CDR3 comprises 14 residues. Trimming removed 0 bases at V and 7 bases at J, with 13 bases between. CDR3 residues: CASSLGGVYFEAFF. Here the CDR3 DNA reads TGTGCCAGCAGCTTGGGGGGTGTGTACTTTGAAGCTTTCTTT.

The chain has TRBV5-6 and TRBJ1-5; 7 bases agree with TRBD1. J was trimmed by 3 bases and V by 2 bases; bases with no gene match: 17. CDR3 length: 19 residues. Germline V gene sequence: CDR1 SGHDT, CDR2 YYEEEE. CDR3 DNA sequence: TGTGCCAGCAGCTTAACCCTGGGACAGACCCATCTCGTCAATCAGCCCCAGCATTTT. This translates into CASSLTLGQTHLVNQPQHF.

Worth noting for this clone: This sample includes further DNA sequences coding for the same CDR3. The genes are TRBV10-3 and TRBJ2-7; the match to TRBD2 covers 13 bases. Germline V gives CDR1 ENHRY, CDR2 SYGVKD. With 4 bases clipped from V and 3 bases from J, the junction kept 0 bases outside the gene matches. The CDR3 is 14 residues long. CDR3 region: CAISGLAGGYEQYF. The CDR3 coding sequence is TGTGCCATCAGTGGACTAGCGGGAGGCTACGAGCAGTACTTC.

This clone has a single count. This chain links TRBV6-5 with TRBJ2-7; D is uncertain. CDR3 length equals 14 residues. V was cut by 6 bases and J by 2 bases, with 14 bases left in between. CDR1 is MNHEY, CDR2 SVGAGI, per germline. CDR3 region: CASSPTLDTYEQYF. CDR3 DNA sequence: TGTGCCAGCAGCCCAACACTGGATACCTACGAGCAGTACTTC.

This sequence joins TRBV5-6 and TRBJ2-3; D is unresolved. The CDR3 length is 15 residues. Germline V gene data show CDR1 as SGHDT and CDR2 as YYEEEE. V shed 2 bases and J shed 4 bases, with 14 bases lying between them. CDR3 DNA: TGTGCCAGCAGCTTTCCTGCAGAGGCCGCAGATACGCAGTATTTT. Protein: CASSFPAEAADTQYF.

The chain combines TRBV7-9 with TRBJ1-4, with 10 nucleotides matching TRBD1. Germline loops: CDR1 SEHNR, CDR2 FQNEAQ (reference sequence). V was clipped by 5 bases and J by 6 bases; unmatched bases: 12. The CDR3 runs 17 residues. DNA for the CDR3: TGTGCCAGCAGCGAAACGGTAACCGGGACAGGGGATGAAAAACTGTTTTTT. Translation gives CASSETVTGTGDEKLFF. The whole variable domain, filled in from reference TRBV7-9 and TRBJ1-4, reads DTGVSQNPRHKITKRGQNVTFRCDPISEHNRLYWYRQTLGQGPEFLTYFQNEAQLEKSRLLSDRFSAERPKGSFSTLEIQRTEQGDSAMYLCASSETVTGTGDEKLFFGSGTQLSVL.